The 3 T cell receptor beta chains below were found in one sample sequenced in a study of shared clonotypes between healthy human individuals. TCRdb keeps only in-frame clones here, not all; method: immunoSEQ multiplex PCR. This sample has approximately 2.3 million clones, with 85% to 95% found just once. Sequenced input: naive CD4+ T cells from PBMCs. The subset denotes: CD45RA+ positively selected. Receptor source: a man younger than 35 in good health. Some clones in this sample may be carry-over from other donors' samples.

The rearrangement joins TRBV11-2 to TRBJ1-1, with a weak D call TRBD1 (5 bases). There are 16 residues in the CDR3. Germline V lookup: CDR1 SGHAT, CDR2 FQNNGV. Trimming pared 5 bases from V and 5 bases from J, leaving 21 bases between. The CDR3 sequence is CASSPQTQVRGTEAFF. The CDR3 DNA reads TGTGCCAGCAGCCCCCAAACCCAGGTACGGGGGACTGAAGCTTTCTTT.

V is TRBV18 and J is TRBJ2-3; 10 nucleotides agree with TRBD2. CDR3 length: 15 amino acids. J gave up 4 bases and V 3 bases, and 4 bases lay outside the gene matches. Germline CDR1 KGHSH, CDR2 LQKENI. The CDR3 nucleotides are TGTGCCAGCTCACCCAGCGGGAGGGCCGCAGATACGCAGTATTTT. Protein: CASSPSGRAADTQYF.

The CDR3 spells CASSLQNTGELFF. Written as DNA, the CDR3 is TGTGCCAGCAGTCTACAGAACACCGGGGAGCTGTTTTTT. The chain employs TRBV6-5 and TRBJ2-2; D is uncertain. Deletions cut 5 bases from V and 1 base from J, with 5 bases between. The CDR3 is 13 amino acids. Germline V gene sequence: CDR1 MNHEY, CDR2 SVGAGI.